The 6 T cell receptor beta chains given below trace back to one sample, sequenced in a study of blood T cell repertoires in COVID-19. Only in-frame clones appear in the TCRdb table, and some are missing; sequencing was by immunoSEQ multiplex PCR. The sample yields roughly 180,000 clones, over 70% seen once. Sequenced sample: peripheral blood. These receptors all come from a middle-aged woman with COVID-19, enrolled during active disease.

The V call is TRBV2, the J call TRBJ2-7, with 8 bases that match TRBD2. Germline loops: CDR1 SNHLY, CDR2 FYNNEI. Unmatched junction bases numbered 7, after V lost 2 bases and J lost 4 bases. CDR3 length: 15 amino acids. Here the CDR3 DNA reads TGTGCCAGCAGTGAACCCCGGGGGGGCCCTTACGAGCAGTACTTC. Translated, it gives CASSEPRGGPYEQYF.

The J gene is TRBJ2-3, the V gene TRBV6-1; D gene unclear. Trimming removed 3 bases from V and 4 bases from J, with 14 bases in between. There are 15 residues in the CDR3. Germline values: CDR1 MNHNS, CDR2 SASEGT. The CDR3, as DNA: TGTGCCAGCAGTGAGATAGCAACGCGCCCAGATACGCAGTATTTT. It specifies CASSEIATRPDTQYF.

This clone appeared once. The chain joins TRBV14 to TRBJ1-1, with D perhaps matching TRBD1 (5 bases). Germline values: CDR1 SGHDN, CDR2 FVKESK. The CDR3 runs to 14 residues. V dropped 4 bases and J dropped 9 bases, with 18 bases sitting between them. CDR3 residues: CASSLFGSRAKAFF. The CDR3 DNA reads TGTGCCAGCAGCCTTTTTGGCAGCAGGGCGAAAGCTTTCTTT.

The chain joins TRBV6-5 to TRBJ1-3, with 11 positions matching TRBD1. With V trimmed by 7 bases and J by 4 bases, 6 bases remained unmatched. Per the germline V gene, CDR1 is MNHEY and CDR2 is SVGAGI. The CDR3 spans 15 residues. CDR3 DNA sequence: TGTGCCAGCACCGAGGACAGGGGGCCAGGAAACACCATATATTTT. The encoded protein is CASTEDRGPGNTIYF.

This chain connects TRBV12-3 or TRBV12-4 to TRBJ2-4; the D is unclear. The V and J ends lost 3 bases and 7 bases respectively, with 7 bases between them. This CDR3 comprises 12 residues. This CDR3 reads CASSFSGNIQYF. The CDR3, as DNA: TGTGCCAGCAGTTTTTCCGGGAACATTCAGTACTTC.

The chain couples TRBV19 to TRBJ2-1; a possible D gene is TRBD1 (6 bases). Germline CDR1 LNHDA, CDR2 SQIVND (reference sequence). This CDR3 contains 15 residues. V gave up 4 bases and J gave up 0 bases, with 10 bases separating them. CDR3 DNA: TGTGCCAGTAGTACCGGGACAAGCTCCTACAATGAGCAGTTCTTC. Residues: CASSTGTSSYNEQFF.